These T cell receptor beta chains were read from a single sample in a study of breast tumors, draining lymph nodes, adjacent tissues. A single record per CDR3 protein comes from TCRdb applying MiXCR to the multiplex PCR reads. The sample includes about 230,000 distinct CDR3 sequences, roughly 32% of them seen just once. The specimen was axillary lymph node tissue. Receptor source: a female donor with breast cancer. Some clones in this sample may be carry-over from other donors' samples. The CDR3 runs from the conserved cysteine through the conserved F or W. The D gene is left open where the match is weak. Clone size is not always given. Where it is, it says once, few, many or a class for expanded clones.

V	size	J	D	CDR3	DNA
TRBV2	.	TRBJ1-4	.	CAPRTRGGYNEKLFF	TGTGCCCCAAGAACGAGGGGTGGCTACAATGAAAAACTGTTTTTT
TRBV6-6	many	TRBJ2-7	.	CASSYSVAYEQYF	TGTGCCAGCAGTTACTCAGTCGCCTACGAGCAGTACTTC
TRBV7-2	few	TRBJ1-1	.	CASSLAAGVGGTEAFF	TGTGCCAGCAGCTTAGCGGCAGGGGTCGGGGGCACTGAAGCTTTCTTT
TRBV6-2/TRBV6-3	few	TRBJ2-1	TRBD2	CASSYGTSGSWVSYNEQFF	TGTGCCAGCAGTTACGGGACTAGCGGGAGCTGGGTCTCCTACAATGAGCAGTTCTTC
TRBV29-1	few	TRBJ2-1	.	CSVAGNEQFF	TGCAGCGTAGCAGGGAACGAGCAGTTCTTC
TRBV20-1	.	TRBJ1-2	.	CSARRGGYTF	TGCAGTGCTAGAAGGGGGGGCTACACCTTC
TRBV6-6	many	TRBJ2-5	.	CASSHGVRETQYF	TGTGCCAGCAGTCACGGGGTTAGGGAGACCCAGTACTTC
TRBV5-1	many	TRBJ2-1	TRBD2	CASSLGLAGVDNEQFF	TGCGCCAGCAGCTTGGGTCTAGCGGGAGTCGACAATGAGCAGTTCTTC
TRBV7-3	.	TRBJ2-1	TRBD2	CASSFSGRAPGNEQFF	TGTGCCAGCAGCTTTAGCGGGAGAGCCCCTGGTAATGAGCAGTTCTTC
TRBV4-1	many	TRBJ2-2	.	CASRPGAGELFF	TGCGCCAGCAGACCAGGGGCCGGGGAGCTGTTTTTT
TRBV6-2/TRBV6-3	.	TRBJ2-1	TRBD2	CASSNSGSEQFF	TGTGCCAGCAGTAATAGCGGGAGTGAGCAGTTCTTC
TRBV12-5	.	TRBJ2-1	TRBD2	CASGPTGTSGSHEQFF	TGTGCTAGTGGCCCGACCGGGACTAGCGGGAGTCATGAGCAGTTCTTC
TRBV7-2	few	TRBJ2-2	TRBD1	CASSPQIGQGSTGELFF	TGTGCCAGCAGCCCTCAGATCGGACAGGGTAGCACCGGGGAGCTGTTTTTT
TRBV20-1	many	TRBJ2-3	TRBD2	CSARLAGGGTDTQYF	TGCAGTGCGCGTCTAGCGGGGGGAGGCACAGATACGCAGTATTTT
TRBV12-3/TRBV12-4	.	TRBJ1-1	.	CASRPYRRENTEAFF	TGTGCCAGCAGACCATACAGGAGGGAGAACACTGAAGCTTTCTTT
TRBV11-3	many	TRBJ2-2	.	CASSRQHTGELFF	TGTGCCAGCAGCCGACAGCACACCGGGGAGCTGTTTTTT
TRBV29-1	many	TRBJ2-1	.	CSVGGQGYNEQFF	TGCAGCGTTGGAGGTCAGGGGTACAATGAGCAGTTCTTC
TRBV7-2	.	TRBJ1-1	.	CASSRLMNTEAFF	TGTGCCAGCAGCCGCCTAATGAACACTGAAGCTTTCTTT
TRBV5-6	many	TRBJ2-5	.	CASSLWGTGSLIGETQYF	TGTGCCAGCAGCTTGTGGGGGACGGGAAGCTTAATAGGCGAGACCCAGTACTTC
TRBV7-2	.	TRBJ2-5	.	CASSEGPGQETQYF	TGTGCCAGCAGCGAAGGCCCGGGACAAGAGACCCAGTACTTC
TRBV7-9	.	TRBJ1-6	.	CASSPFGTRNSPLHF	TGTGCCAGCAGCCCATTCGGGACTAGGAATTCACCCCTCCACTTT
TRBV30	.	TRBJ2-1	.	CAWVTSMEQFF	TGTGCCTGGGTCACTAGCATGGAGCAGTTCTTC
TRBV19	.	TRBJ2-5	.	CACGIDRGSRETQYF	TGTGCCTGTGGTATAGATCGAGGATCGCGAGAGACCCAGTACTTC
TRBV7-6	many	TRBJ1-5	.	CASSLMEGRQPQHF	TGTGCCAGCAGCTTAATGGAGGGCCGGCAGCCCCAGCATTTT
TRBV6-1	many	TRBJ2-6	.	CASRVGGSGANVLTF	TGTGCCAGCAGGGTAGGGGGCTCTGGGGCCAACGTCCTGACTTTC
TRBV27	.	TRBJ2-2	TRBD2	CASSFWGSGERENTGELFF	TGTGCCAGCAGTTTTTGGGGTTCGGGCGAGCGGGAGAACACCGGGGAGCTGTTTTTT
TRBV18	few	TRBJ2-6	TRBD2	CASSPQPSGTYSGANVLTF	TGTGCCAGCTCACCACAGCCTAGCGGGACCTACTCTGGGGCCAACGTCCTGACTTTC
TRBV4-2	many	TRBJ1-6	.	CASSPQQGPNSPLHF	TGTGCCAGCAGCCCCCAACAGGGTCCTAATTCACCCCTCCACTTT
TRBV13	many	TRBJ2-3	TRBD2	CASSFTVGGSSTDTQYF	TGTGCCAGCAGCTTCACGGTCGGCGGGAGCAGTACAGATACGCAGTATTTT
TRBV2	many	TRBJ1-5	.	CASSEANSGAKPQHF	TGTGCCAGCAGTGAAGCTAATTCAGGGGCAAAGCCCCAGCATTTT
TRBV12-3/TRBV12-4	.	TRBJ1-5	.	CASGESSNQPQHF	TGTGCCAGCGGGGAAAGTAGCAATCAGCCCCAGCATTTT
TRBV28	many	TRBJ1-2	.	CASSPTGPGGYTF	TGTGCCAGCAGTCCGACAGGTCCGGGTGGCTACACCTTC
TRBV18	many	TRBJ2-5	.	CASSPPIRETQYF	TGTGCCAGCTCACCACCGATTAGAGAGACCCAGTACTTC
TRBV15	.	TRBJ2-1	TRBD2	CATSSPGLAGGSYNEQFF	TGTGCCACCAGCAGCCCGGGACTAGCGGGGGGCTCCTACAATGAGCAGTTCTTC
TRBV6-5	many	TRBJ2-7	TRBD1	CASSYDRGSYEQYF	TGTGCCAGCAGTTACGACAGGGGATCCTACGAGCAGTACTTC
TRBV9	few	TRBJ2-3	.	CASSASRGESVGTDTQYF	TGTGCCAGCAGCGCCTCCAGGGGAGAGAGCGTGGGCACAGATACGCAGTATTTT
TRBV7-6	.	TRBJ1-4	.	CASSFAGGTNEKLFF	TGTGCCAGCAGCTTTGCCGGGGGCACTAATGAAAAACTGTTTTTT
TRBV29-1	many	TRBJ2-7	TRBD1	CSTSDRGYEQYF	TGCAGCACCTCCGACAGGGGCTACGAGCAGTACTTC
TRBV15	many	TRBJ1-3	.	CATSREPGTGNTIYF	TGTGCCACCAGCAGAGAGCCGGGGACTGGAAACACCATATATTTT
TRBV19	many	TRBJ1-6	.	CASSMRGEPLHF	TGTGCCAGTAGTATGCGGGGTGAGCCCCTCCACTTT
TRBV7-9	many	TRBJ2-5	.	CASSFGTLRETQYF	TGTGCCAGCAGCTTCGGGACTCTCCGGGAGACCCAGTACTTC
TRBV9	.	TRBJ2-3	TRBD2	CASPTSGIPTDTQYF	TGTGCCAGCCCGACTAGCGGGATACCAACAGATACGCAGTATTTT
TRBV29-1	.	TRBJ2-1	TRBD2	CSGTSGMRDEQFF	TGCAGCGGGACTAGCGGGATGCGGGATGAGCAGTTCTTC
TRBV3-1	many	TRBJ1-4	TRBD1	CASSSGQYNEKLFF	TGTGCCAGCAGTTCGGGACAGTATAATGAAAAACTGTTTTTT